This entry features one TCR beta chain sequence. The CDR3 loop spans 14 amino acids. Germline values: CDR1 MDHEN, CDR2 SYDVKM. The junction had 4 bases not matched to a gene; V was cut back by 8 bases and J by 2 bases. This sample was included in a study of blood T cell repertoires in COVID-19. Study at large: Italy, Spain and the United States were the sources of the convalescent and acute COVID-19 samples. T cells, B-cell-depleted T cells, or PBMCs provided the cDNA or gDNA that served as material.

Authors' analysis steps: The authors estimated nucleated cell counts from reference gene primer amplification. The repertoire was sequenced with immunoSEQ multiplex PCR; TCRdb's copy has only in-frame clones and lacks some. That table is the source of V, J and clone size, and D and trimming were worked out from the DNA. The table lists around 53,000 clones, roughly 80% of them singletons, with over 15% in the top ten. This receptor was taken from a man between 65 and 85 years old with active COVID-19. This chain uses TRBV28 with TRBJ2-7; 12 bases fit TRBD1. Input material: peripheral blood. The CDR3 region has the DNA TGTGCCAGCCTCGGGACAGGGGGCGCCTACGAGCAGTACTTC. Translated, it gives CASLGTGGAYEQYF.